This TCR beta chain is from a study of cytomegalovirus exposure and HLA in healthy donors. Study details: The early release's HLA-typed donors yielded approximately 82 million unique TCRs. Findings and limits, study-wide: In an earlier analysis, most TCR beta V segments were productive about 87% or about 30% of the time.

A word on this clone: As yet, its antigen is unknown.

Researchers ran the PCR with 60 Vbeta and 13 Jbeta primers. This table comes from immunoSEQ multiplex PCR, and its TCRdb copy is limited to in-frame clones, with some not included. The data contain some 180,000 clones, around 80% of them singletons. The CDR3 consists of 13 residues. The V and J ends lost 5 bases and 7 bases, in that order; junction bases with no gene match: 4. Germline V gives CDR1 SGHAT, CDR2 FQNNGV. The specimen sequenced was PBMCs. The chain is built from TRBV11-2 and TRBJ2-7, with TRBD1 matching over 11 bases. This clonotype was obtained from a woman in her sixties in good health and CMV-seropositive. CDR3 loop: CASSGQGAREQYF. Here the CDR3 DNA reads TGTGCCAGCAGCGGACAGGGGGCCCGGGAGCAGTACTTC.